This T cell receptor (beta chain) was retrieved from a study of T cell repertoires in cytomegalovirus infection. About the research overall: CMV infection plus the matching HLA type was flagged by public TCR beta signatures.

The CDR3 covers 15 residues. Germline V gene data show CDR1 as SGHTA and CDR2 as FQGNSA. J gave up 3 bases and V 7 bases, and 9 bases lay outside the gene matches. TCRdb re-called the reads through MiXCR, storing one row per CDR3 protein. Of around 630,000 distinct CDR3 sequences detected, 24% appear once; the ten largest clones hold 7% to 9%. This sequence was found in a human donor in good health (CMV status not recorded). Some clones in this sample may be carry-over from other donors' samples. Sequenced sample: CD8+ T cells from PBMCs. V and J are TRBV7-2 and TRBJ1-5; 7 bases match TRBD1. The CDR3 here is CASTRTGQHNQPQHF. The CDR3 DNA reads TGTGCCAGCACCCGGACAGGCCAGCACAATCAGCCCCAGCATTTT.